This T cell receptor (beta chain) was identified in a study of T cells in Graves' hyperthyroidism and ophthalmopathy. General observations from the study: Ophthalmopathy was identified by the model a median around 6.9 months ahead of onset.

Amplification of TCR beta CDR3 regions used RNA as the template. HTBI primers were the set used in a first-round RT-PCR of the TCR CDR3. TCRdb reprocessed the multiplex PCR reads via MiXCR and lists one record per CDR3 protein. The sample has fewer than 650,000 distinct CDR3 sequences, 14% seen once; the top ten hold 5.8%. This clonotype was seen repeatedly, ten times or more. Its antigen is currently unknown. The V end was cut by 1 base, the J end by 1 base, with 10 bases between. Germline assignment: CDR1 MGHRA and CDR2 YSYEKL. The CDR3 consists of 15 residues. This clonotype was obtained from a woman aged 25 to 39 with Graves' hyperthyroidism that later progressed to Graves' ophthalmopathy. The chain has TRBV4-1 and TRBJ1-1; D gene uncertain. The specimen was blood. Here the CDR3 DNA reads TGCGCCAGCAGCCAAGGTGCAGTGGGGAACACTGAAGCTTTCTTT. The encoded protein is CASSQGAVGNTEAFF.